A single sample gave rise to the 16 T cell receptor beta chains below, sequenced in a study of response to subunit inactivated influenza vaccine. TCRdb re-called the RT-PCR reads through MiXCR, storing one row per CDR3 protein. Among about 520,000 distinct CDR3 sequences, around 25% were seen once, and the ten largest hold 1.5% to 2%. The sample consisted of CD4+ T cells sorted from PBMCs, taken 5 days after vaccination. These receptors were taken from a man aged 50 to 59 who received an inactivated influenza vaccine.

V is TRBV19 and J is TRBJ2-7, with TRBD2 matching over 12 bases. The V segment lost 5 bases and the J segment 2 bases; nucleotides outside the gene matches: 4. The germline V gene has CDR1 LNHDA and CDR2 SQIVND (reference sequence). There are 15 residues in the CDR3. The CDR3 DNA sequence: TGTGCCAGTAGTTCGCTAGCGGGAGGGGCCTACGAGCAGTACTTC. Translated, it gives CASSSLAGGAYEQYF.

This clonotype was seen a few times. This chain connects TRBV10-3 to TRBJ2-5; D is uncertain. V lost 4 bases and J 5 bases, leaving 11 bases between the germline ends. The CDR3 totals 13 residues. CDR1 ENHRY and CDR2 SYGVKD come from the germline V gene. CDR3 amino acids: CAISAAIGETQYF. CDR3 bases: TGTGCCATCAGTGCGGCAATCGGGGAGACCCAGTACTTC.

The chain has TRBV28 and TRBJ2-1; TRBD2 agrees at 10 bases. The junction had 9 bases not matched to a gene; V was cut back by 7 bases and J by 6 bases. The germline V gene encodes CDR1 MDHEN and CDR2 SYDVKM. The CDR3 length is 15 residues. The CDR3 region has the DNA TGTGCCAGCATAAGCGGGGGGGCCGGGCTCAATGAGCAGTTCTTC. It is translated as CASISGGAGLNEQFF. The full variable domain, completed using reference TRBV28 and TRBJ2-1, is DVKVTQSSRYLVKRTGEKVFLECVQDMDHENMFWYRQDPGLGLRLIYFSYDVKMKEKGDIPEGYSVSREKKERFSLILESASTNQTSMYLCASISGGAGLNEQFFGPGTRLTVL.

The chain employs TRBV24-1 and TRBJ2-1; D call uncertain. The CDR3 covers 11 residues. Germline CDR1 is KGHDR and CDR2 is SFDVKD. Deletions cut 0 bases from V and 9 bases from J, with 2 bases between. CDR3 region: CATSDLVEQFF. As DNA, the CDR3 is TGTGCCACCAGTGATTTGGTTGAGCAGTTCTTC.

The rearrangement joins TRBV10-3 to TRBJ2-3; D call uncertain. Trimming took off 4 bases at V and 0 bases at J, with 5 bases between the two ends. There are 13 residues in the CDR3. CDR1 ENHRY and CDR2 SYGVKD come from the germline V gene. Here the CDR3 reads CAISVTSTDTQYF. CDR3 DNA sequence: TGTGCCATCAGTGTGACTAGCACAGATACGCAGTATTTT.

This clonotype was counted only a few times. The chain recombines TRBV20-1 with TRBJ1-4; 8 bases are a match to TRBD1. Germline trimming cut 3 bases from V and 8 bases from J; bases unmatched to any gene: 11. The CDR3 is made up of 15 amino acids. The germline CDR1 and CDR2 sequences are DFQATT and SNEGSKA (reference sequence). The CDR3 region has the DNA TGCAGTGCTAGCCGAACGGCAGGGGGCCCCGAAAAACTGTTTTTT. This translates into CSASRTAGGPEKLFF.

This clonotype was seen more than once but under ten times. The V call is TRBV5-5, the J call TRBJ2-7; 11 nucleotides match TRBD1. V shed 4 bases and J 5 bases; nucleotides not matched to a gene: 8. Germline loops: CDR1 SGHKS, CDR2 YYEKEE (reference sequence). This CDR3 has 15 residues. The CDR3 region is CASSGQGQGVHEQYF. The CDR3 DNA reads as TGTGCCAGCAGCGGCCAGGGACAGGGGGTCCACGAGCAGTACTTC. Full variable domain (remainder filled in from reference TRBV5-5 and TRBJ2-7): DAGVTQSPTHLIKTRGQQVTLRCSPISGHKSVSWYQQVLGQGPQFIFQYYEKEERGRGNFPDRFSARQFPNYSSELNVNALLLGDSALYLCASSGQGQGVHEQYFGPGTRLTVT.

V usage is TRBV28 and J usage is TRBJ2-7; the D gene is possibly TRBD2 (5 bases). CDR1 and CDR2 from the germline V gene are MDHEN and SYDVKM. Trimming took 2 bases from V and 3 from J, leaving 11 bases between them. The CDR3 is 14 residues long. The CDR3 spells CASSLLAGVYEQYF. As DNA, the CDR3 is TGTGCCAGCAGTTTACTCGCGGGCGTCTACGAGCAGTACTTC.

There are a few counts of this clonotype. For the CDR3, the DNA is TGTGCCAGCAGCCAACAAGGAGGGGCCAGCTCCTACGAGCAGTACTTC. It yields the protein CASSQQGGASSYEQYF. The chain joins TRBV7-6 to TRBJ2-7; D is possibly TRBD2 (6 bases). CDR3 size: 16 residues. V dropped 5 bases and J dropped 0 bases, with 17 bases sitting between them. From germline, CDR1 is SGHVS and CDR2 FNYEAQ.

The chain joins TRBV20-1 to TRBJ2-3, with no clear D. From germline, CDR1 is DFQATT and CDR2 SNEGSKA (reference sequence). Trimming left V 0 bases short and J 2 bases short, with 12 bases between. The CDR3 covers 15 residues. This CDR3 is CSARDTAAYTDTQYF. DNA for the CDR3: TGCAGTGCTAGAGATACGGCGGCGTACACAGATACGCAGTATTTT.

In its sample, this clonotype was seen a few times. The CDR3: CATSGRAGDTQYF. CDR3 DNA: TGTGCCACCAGCGGGAGGGCCGGAGATACGCAGTATTTT. The rearrangement links TRBV24-1 to TRBJ2-3; 8 bases line up with TRBD2. Losses at the gene ends were 7 bases for V and 5 bases for J; bases not matched to a gene: 4. Germline V CDR1 and CDR2: KGHDR, SFDVKD. This CDR3 contains 13 residues.

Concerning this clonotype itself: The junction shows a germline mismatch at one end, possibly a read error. The CDR3 DNA is TGTGCCAACAGTTATCGGGTTGGGAATTCACCCCTCCACTTT. It codes for CANSYRVGNSPLHF. The gene calls are TRBV6-2 or TRBV6-3 and TRBJ1-6; D ambiguous. This CDR3 region has 14 residues. Germline-derived CDR1 and CDR2 are MNHEY and SVGEGT.

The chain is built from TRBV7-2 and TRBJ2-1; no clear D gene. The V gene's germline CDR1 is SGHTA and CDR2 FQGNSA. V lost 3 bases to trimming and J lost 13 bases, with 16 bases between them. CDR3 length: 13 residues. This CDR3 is CASSFEGSAAQFF. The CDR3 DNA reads TGTGCCAGCAGCTTCGAAGGCAGCGCTGCTCAGTTCTTC.

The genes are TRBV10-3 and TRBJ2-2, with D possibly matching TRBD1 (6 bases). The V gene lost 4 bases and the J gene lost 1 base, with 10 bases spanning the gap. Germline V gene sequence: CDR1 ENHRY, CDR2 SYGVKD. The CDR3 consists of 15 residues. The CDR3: CAISVRQENTGELFF. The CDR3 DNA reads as TGTGCCATCAGTGTGAGACAGGAGAACACCGGGGAGCTGTTTTTT.

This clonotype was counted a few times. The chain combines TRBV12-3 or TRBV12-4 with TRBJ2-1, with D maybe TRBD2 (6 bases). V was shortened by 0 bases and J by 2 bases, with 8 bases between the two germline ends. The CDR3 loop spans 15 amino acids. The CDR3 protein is CASSLAWGAYNEQFF. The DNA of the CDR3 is TGTGCCAGCAGTTTAGCCTGGGGGGCCTACAATGAGCAGTTCTTC.

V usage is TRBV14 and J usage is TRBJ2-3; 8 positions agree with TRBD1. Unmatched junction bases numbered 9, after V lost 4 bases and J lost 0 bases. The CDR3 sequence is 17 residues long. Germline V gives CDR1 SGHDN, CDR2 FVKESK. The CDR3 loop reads CASSRRRTGISTDTQYF. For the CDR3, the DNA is TGTGCCAGCAGCCGTCGCAGGACAGGGATTAGCACAGATACGCAGTATTTT.